These T cell receptor beta chains were read from a single sample in a study of blood T cells in healthy people across ages. One entry per CDR3 protein, called by TCRdb with MiXCR from the 5' RACE reads. The top ten hold 6.5% to 8% of the sample, which has about 1.4 million distinct CDR3 sequences, approximately 59% seen once. The specimen sequenced was blood. The receptor source for this set is a man aged 18 to 30 in good health. CDR3s include the opening cysteine and the closing phenylalanine or tryptophan. Fields, in order: D gene, clone size, CDR3 length, J gene, V gene, CDR3 protein, CDR3 DNA. D genes are given only for firm matches. Clone size is shown for a subset of rows, as once, few, many or a class of expanded clone.

- once 14 TRBJ2-1 TRBV20-1 CSARDFDGYNEQFF TGCAGTGCTAGAGATTTTGACGGGTACAATGAGCAGTTCTTC
TRBD1 - 16 TRBJ2-5 TRBV4-1 CASSQLGQGLGETQYF TGCGCCAGCAGCCAACTCGGACAGGGGCTGGGGGAGACCCAGTACTTC
- few 11 TRBJ2-4 TRBV7-9 CASRVENIQYF TGTGCCAGCAGGGTGGAGAACATTCAGTACTTC
- once 14 TRBJ1-1 TRBV2 CASSLQGLVTEAFF TGTGCCAGCAGCCTACAGGGTTTGGTCACTGAAGCTTTCTTT
- few 15 TRBJ2-3 TRBV20-1 CSARLATPGADTQYF TGCAGTGCTAGATTGGCTACCCCAGGGGCAGATACGCAGTATTTT
TRBD2 - 13 TRBJ2-7 TRBV20-1 CSATSGGDYEQYF TGCAGTGCGACTAGCGGGGGGGACTACGAGCAGTACTTC
TRBD2 - 16 TRBJ2-1 TRBV12-3/TRBV12-4 CASKEREGDFYNEQFF TGTGCCAGCAAGGAACGGGAGGGGGACTTCTACAATGAGCAGTTCTTC
- - 16 TRBJ2-3 TRBV10-3 CAILSEGGTATDTQYF TGTGCCATCCTGAGTGAAGGGGGGACGGCGACAGATACGCAGTATTTT
- few 13 TRBJ2-5 TRBV29-1 CSASARLQETQYF TGCAGCGCCTCAGCGAGACTACAAGAGACCCAGTACTTC
TRBD1 - 14 TRBJ2-7 TRBV7-9 CASSLAGTGTEQYF TGTGCCAGCAGCTTGGCCGGGACAGGGACCGAGCAGTACTTC
TRBD2 - 13 TRBJ2-1 TRBV5-1 CASSSPTSGEQFF TGCGCCAGCAGCTCACCGACTAGCGGAGAGCAGTTCTTC
- - 16 TRBJ1-2 TRBV7-6 CASSLGLEGGHYGYTF TGTGCCAGCAGCTTAGGTCTGGAGGGCGGGCACTATGGCTACACCTTC
- - 17 TRBJ2-7 TRBV6-6 CASSTSWGASSSYEQYF TGTGCCAGCAGTACGTCTTGGGGGGCGTCTAGCTCCTACGAGCAGTACTTC
TRBD1 - 15 TRBJ1-1 TRBV27 CASSLYAGGNTEAFF TGTGCCAGCAGTTTATACGCAGGGGGGAACACTGAAGCTTTCTTT
- - 14 TRBJ2-7 TRBV4-1 CASSQDSGTYEQYF TGCGCCAGCAGCCAAGATAGCGGCACCTACGAGCAGTACTTC
- - 18 TRBJ1-1 TRBV12-3/TRBV12-4 CASSLASLPEGEVTEAFF TGTGCCAGCAGTTTAGCCTCCCTCCCCGAGGGGGAGGTTACTGAAGCTTTCTTT
TRBD2 few 16 TRBJ2-5 TRBV7-2 CASSSGLAGNQETQYF TGTGCCAGCAGCTCTGGACTAGCGGGGAACCAAGAGACCCAGTACTTC
- few 13 TRBJ2-3 TRBV29-1 CSQGQGGTDTQYF TGCAGCCAAGGACAAGGAGGCACAGATACGCAGTATTTT
TRBD2 - 17 TRBJ2-5 TRBV11-2 CASSLGWLAGGQETQYF TGTGCCAGCAGCTTAGGTTGGCTAGCGGGGGGTCAAGAGACCCAGTACTTC
TRBD2 - 17 TRBJ2-2 TRBV3-1 CASSQGLAGDNTGELFF TGTGCCAGCAGCCAAGGACTAGCGGGGGACAACACCGGGGAGCTGTTTTTT
- - 15 TRBJ2-3 TRBV6-5 CASSRHGIGADTQYF TGTGCCAGCAGTCGACATGGTATAGGCGCAGATACGCAGTATTTT
- - 14 TRBJ1-2 TRBV20-1 CSAGDRGEIDGYTF TGCAGTGCTGGGGACCGGGGAGAAATCGATGGCTACACCTTC
- few 11 TRBJ2-7 TRBV20-1 CSAGDTYEQYF TGCAGTGCAGGGGATACCTACGAGCAGTACTTC
- few 14 TRBJ2-5 TRBV6-5 CASSYETVQETQYF TGTGCCAGCAGTTACGAGACAGTCCAAGAGACCCAGTACTTC
- few 13 TRBJ2-1 TRBV20-1 CSAEITGGNEQFF TGCAGTGCAGAGATTACCGGGGGAAATGAGCAGTTCTTC
TRBD2 - 17 TRBJ2-7 TRBV6-1 CASSRGLAGGLKGEQYF TGTGCCAGCAGCCGAGGACTAGCGGGAGGGCTCAAAGGCGAGCAGTACTTC
- - 13 TRBJ2-7 TRBV6-5 CASSSYRGYEQYF TGTGCCAGCAGTTCATACAGAGGCTACGAGCAGTACTTC
TRBD1 - 11 TRBJ2-7 TRBV29-1 CSAGQAYEQYF TGCAGCGCCGGACAGGCCTACGAGCAGTACTTC
- once 15 TRBJ2-5 TRBV7-9 CASSLDGGYQETQYF TGTGCCAGCAGCTTAGATGGGGGGTACCAAGAGACCCAGTACTTC
- once 14 TRBJ1-1 TRBV6-1 CASTQNRFPAWAFF TGTGCCAGCACCCAAAATCGGTTTCCGGCCTGGGCTTTCTTT
- few 14 TRBJ2-2 TRBV6-1 CASMLTANTGELFF TGTGCCAGTATGTTGACGGCGAACACCGGGGAGCTGTTTTTT
- few 16 TRBJ2-5 TRBV4-1 CASSHNLLKGTETQYF TGCGCCAGCAGCCACAACCTACTTAAGGGGACGGAGACCCAGTACTTC
- many 15 TRBJ2-7 TRBV6-5 CASSYHDPNENEQYF TGTGCCAGCAGTTATCACGACCCGAACGAGAACGAGCAGTACTTC
- - 17 TRBJ2-6 TRBV6-5 CASSSQDNYSGANVLTF TGTGCCAGCAGTTCACAGGACAACTACTCTGGGGCCAACGTCCTGACTTTC
- - 15 TRBJ1-2 TRBV12-3/TRBV12-4 CASSLFGDGPYGYTF TGTGCCAGCAGTTTATTTGGGGACGGACCCTATGGCTACACCTTC
TRBD1 - 15 TRBJ1-1 TRBV12-3/TRBV12-4 CASSSGTGEDTEAFF TGTGCCAGCAGTTCCGGGACAGGGGAGGACACTGAAGCTTTCTTT
- once 13 TRBJ2-1 TRBV30 CAGSETAYNEQFF TGTGCCGGGAGCGAGACAGCTTACAATGAGCAGTTCTTC
- - 13 TRBJ2-7 TRBV29-1 CSVALLEGYEQYF TGCAGCGTTGCCCTATTGGAGGGCTACGAGCAGTACTTC
- - 14 TRBJ2-5 TRBV4-1 CASSQGEGMETQYF TGCGCCAGCAGCCAAGGTGAAGGGATGGAGACCCAGTACTTC
- - 12 TRBJ2-7 TRBV29-1 CSVERAGYEQYF TGCAGCGTTGAAAGGGCCGGCTACGAGCAGTACTTC
TRBD2 few 16 TRBJ2-5 TRBV11-2 CASSLPSGGPQETQYF TGTGCCAGCAGCTTACCTAGCGGGGGACCCCAAGAGACCCAGTACTTC
- - 16 TRBJ2-1 TRBV12-5 CASGSAHDSSYNEQFF TGTGCTAGTGGTTCAGCCCATGACAGCTCCTACAATGAGCAGTTCTTC
TRBD1 - 17 TRBJ2-7 TRBV20-1 CSASQGQGALNPYEQYF TGCAGTGCTAGCCAAGGACAGGGGGCACTCAACCCCTACGAGCAGTACTTC
- few 15 TRBJ1-2 TRBV5-1 CASSLAEGANYGYTF TGCGCCAGCAGCTTGGCCGAAGGGGCTAACTATGGCTACACCTTC
- few 14 TRBJ2-7 TRBV12-3/TRBV12-4 CASSFVQGKNEQYF TGTGCCAGCAGTTTCGTCCAGGGGAAAAACGAGCAGTACTTC
- - 16 TRBJ1-2 TRBV5-6 CASSEGSSTAIFGYTF TGTGCCAGCAGCGAGGGGAGTAGCACCGCTATTTTTGGCTACACCTTC
TRBD1 few 15 TRBJ2-3 TRBV28 CASTTTGVATDTQYF TGTGCCAGCACCACAACAGGGGTTGCCACAGATACGCAGTATTTT
- - 15 TRBJ2-3 TRBV9 CASSELAKSTDTQYF TGTGCCAGCAGCGAACTAGCTAAAAGCACAGATACGCAGTATTTT
TRBD1 - 15 TRBJ2-2 TRBV28 CASSSRTGGAGELFF TGTGCCAGCAGTTCCCGGACAGGGGGCGCCGGGGAGCTGTTTTTT
- - 13 TRBJ2-3 TRBV29-1 CSVDPGVQDTQYF TGCAGCGTCGACCCTGGGGTCCAGGATACGCAGTATTTT
TRBD2 - 15 TRBJ2-5 TRBV20-1 CSATRTSGAKETQYF TGCAGTGCTACGCGGACTAGCGGGGCCAAAGAGACCCAGTACTTC
TRBD2 - 17 TRBJ2-7 TRBV7-8 CASSQGLAGGTSLAQYF TGTGCCAGCAGCCAGGGACTAGCGGGGGGGACCTCCTTGGCCCAGTACTTC
- - 18 TRBJ2-7 TRBV7-6 CASSLPPLLAGGEYEQYF TGTGCCAGCAGCTTACCGCCCCTGTTGGCAGGGGGGGAGTACGAGCAGTACTTC